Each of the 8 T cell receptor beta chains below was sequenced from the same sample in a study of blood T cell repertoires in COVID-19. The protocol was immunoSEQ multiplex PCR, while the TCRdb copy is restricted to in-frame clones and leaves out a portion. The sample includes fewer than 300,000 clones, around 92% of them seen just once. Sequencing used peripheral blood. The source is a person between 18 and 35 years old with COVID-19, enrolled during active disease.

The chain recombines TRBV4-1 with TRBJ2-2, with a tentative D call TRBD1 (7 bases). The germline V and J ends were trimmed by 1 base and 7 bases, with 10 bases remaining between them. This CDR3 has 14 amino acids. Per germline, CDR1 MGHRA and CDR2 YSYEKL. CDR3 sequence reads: CASSQAQGGGELFF. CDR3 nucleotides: TGCGCCAGCAGCCAAGCCCAGGGGGGCGGGGAGCTGTTTTTT.

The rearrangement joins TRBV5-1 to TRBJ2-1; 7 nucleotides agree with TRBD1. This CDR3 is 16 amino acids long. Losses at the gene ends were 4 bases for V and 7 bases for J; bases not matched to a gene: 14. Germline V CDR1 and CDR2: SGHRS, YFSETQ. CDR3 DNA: TGCGCCAGCAGCGAGAGGACAGGAATCGGCGGGAATGAGCAGTTCTTC. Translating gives CASSERTGIGGNEQFF.

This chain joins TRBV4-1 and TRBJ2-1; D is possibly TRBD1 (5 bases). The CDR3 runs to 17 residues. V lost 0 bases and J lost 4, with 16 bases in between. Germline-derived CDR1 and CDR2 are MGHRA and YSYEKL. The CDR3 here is CASSQDLLGAGYNEQFF. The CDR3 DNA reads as TGCGCCAGCAGCCAAGACCTTCTTGGGGCTGGGTACAATGAGCAGTTCTTC.

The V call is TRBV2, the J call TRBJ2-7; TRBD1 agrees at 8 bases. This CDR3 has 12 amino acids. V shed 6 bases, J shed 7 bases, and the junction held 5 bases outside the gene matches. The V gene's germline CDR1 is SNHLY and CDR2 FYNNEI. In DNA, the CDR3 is TGTGCCAGCAGCCTAGACAGGGGTGAGCAGTACTTC. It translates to CASSLDRGEQYF.

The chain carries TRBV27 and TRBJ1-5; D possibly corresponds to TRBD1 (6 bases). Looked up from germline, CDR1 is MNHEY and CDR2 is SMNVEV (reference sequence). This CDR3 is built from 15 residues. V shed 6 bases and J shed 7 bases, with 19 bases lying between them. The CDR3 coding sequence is TGTGCCAGCAGGAGCGGGACAACTGGGGAACAGCCCCAGCATTTT. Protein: CASRSGTTGEQPQHF.

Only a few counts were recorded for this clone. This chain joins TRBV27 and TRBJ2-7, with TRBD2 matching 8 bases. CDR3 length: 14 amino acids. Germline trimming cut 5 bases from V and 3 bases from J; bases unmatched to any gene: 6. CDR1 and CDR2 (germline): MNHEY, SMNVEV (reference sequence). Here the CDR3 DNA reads TGTGCCAGCAGTCTCGGGGGGGGTTTCTACGAGCAGTACTTC. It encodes CASSLGGGFYEQYF.

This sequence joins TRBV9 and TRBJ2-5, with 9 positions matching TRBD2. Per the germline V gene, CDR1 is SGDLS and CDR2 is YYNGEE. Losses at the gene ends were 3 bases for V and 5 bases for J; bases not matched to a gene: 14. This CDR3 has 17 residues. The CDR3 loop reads CASSAHDSGGRRETQYF. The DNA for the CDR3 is TGTGCCAGCAGCGCCCACGATAGCGGGGGCAGGAGGGAGACCCAGTACTTC.

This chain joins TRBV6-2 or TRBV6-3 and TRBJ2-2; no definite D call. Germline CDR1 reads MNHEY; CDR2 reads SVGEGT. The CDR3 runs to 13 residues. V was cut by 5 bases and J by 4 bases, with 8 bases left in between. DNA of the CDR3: TGTGCCAGCAGTCAAACTGGCACCGGGGAGCTGTTTTTT. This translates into CASSQTGTGELFF.